This TCR beta chain appears in the sequencing data of a study of cytomegalovirus exposure and HLA in healthy donors (dated by TCRdb to the late 2010s). Some background on the complete study: In an earlier analysis of roughly 500 of the donors, about 270 Gb of sequence data and 120 million or so unique TCR beta sequences from 180 million or so T cells were reported. In a later analysis, previously published TCR beta repertoires from roughly 710 donors were re-analyzed and high-resolution HLA genotyping was added so that TCR occurrence patterns could be studied. To predict cytomegalovirus infection status, the study brought together high-throughput TCR immunosequencing, statistical association of individual TCRs with disease status, and machine learning. The study was designed to test whether signatures of past pathogen exposure could be identified by cataloging public T cell receptors. On average, around 200,000 unique TCR beta nucleotide sequences were sequenced per donor among fewer than 500 genotyped donors of the cohort, with roughly a sixth of those sequences being non-productive. Genome-wide SNP genotypes for about 65% of the 666 donors were used in a later genetic analysis, which treated that subset as a discovery cohort. Because of strong linkage in the cohort, a handful of DR-DQ haplotypes were treated as single units for association and clustering. To decide whether each TCR beta V gene segment behaved as functional or pseudogenic, an earlier analysis of 587 of the donors relied on high-throughput TCR beta sequencing. Every discovery cohort repertoire had been produced on one sequencing platform. Donor age, sex, ethnicity and CMV serostatus were compiled together with the repertoire data. The T cell repertoires of 666 subjects were profiled by immunosequencing and related to cytomegalovirus serostatus. An early release covering more than 500 HLA-typed donors comprised roughly 300 gigabases of sequencing data and 85 million or so unique TCR sequences. Of the 398 genotyped donors, 65% to 90% were placed in the genetic ancestry cluster associated with self-reported Caucasian donors. In addition to the first cohort of 666 subjects, a separate validation cohort of about 120 different subjects was used. The number of donors typed differed by locus, with 629-630 for A, B, C, DRB1 and DQB1, more than 500 for DQA1, approximately 580 for DPA1, and over 400 for DPB1. Rather than using new phenotypic data, the later analysis identified candidate immune exposures from TCR beta sequences and from how often those sequences occurred across donors. Both class I and class II loci were covered by HLA typing, at four-digit resolution. Study-level results and caveats: The 87-base-pair reads could not distinguish some IMGT-functional V segments, including TRBV6-2 and TRBV6-3, so those segments were excluded. A later analysis reported that several top co-occurrence clusters appeared linked to parvovirus B19, influenza, CMV and Epstein-Barr virus. V-gene and J-gene trimming of TCR beta chains was associated with a missense DCLRE1C variant in a later genetic analysis, and the association was replicated in an independent cohort. Immune exposure information for the cohort was limited to CMV serostatus. Most TCR sequences were seen in very few donors, while some public TCRs were found in many individuals. A further reported finding was that TCR beta sequences accurately predicted the HLA-A and HLA-B alleles for most subjects in the first cohort. Correlated functional status among segregating V segments might be attributable to linkage disequilibrium, but an unknown experimental factor could not be ruled out. It was suggested by the authors that the approach could potentially be generalized to other disease states and immunological phenotypes. Strong co-occurrence of HLA alleles, especially DR and DQ, made assigning TCR associations to individual alleles difficult. In a later analysis, around 17,000 TCR beta sequences were associated with specific HLA alleles at a false discovery rate of 0.05. The study listed over 150 TCR beta chains as associated with cytomegalovirus. In an earlier analysis of about 550 of the donors, most TCR beta V segments were observed in productive rearrangements about 87% or about 30% of the time, broadly matching IMGT annotations. The classifier was reported to diagnose cytomegalovirus status with high specificity and sensitivity in both the original and validation cohorts. Because some donors lacked HLA typing at each locus, the association tests relied only on the typed subset. The cohort was sequenced for TCR beta chains only, and without alpha or paired-chain data the features that could be detected were limited. A cluster of highly shared sequence variants was judged likely to be a technical artifact of the sequencing pipeline. In a later genetic analysis, fewer N-insertions in productive TCRs were reported among donors in an Asian-associated ancestry cluster than the roughly 640-donor mean. In vitro tests confirmed that a few of the cytomegalovirus-associated TCR beta chains recognize cytomegalovirus antigens. In a later analysis, most CMV-associated TCR beta chains were found to appear HLA-restricted, with HLA associations seemingly driven largely by CMV exposure. Presence/absence analyses assumed roughly uniform sequencing depth across donors, an assumption that may not hold. Compared with equally common non-associated chains, HLA-associated TCR beta chains in a later analysis were more clonally expanded and had lower generation probabilities. According to a later analysis, TCR association rates differed among HLA loci, with DRB1 alleles showing the most associated TCRs and HLA-C alleles showing the fewest. Because counts were too low, more than 15 rarely observed V segments, including chromosome 9 orphons, were excluded from the earlier analysis of some 540 of the donors.

Including cysteine and phenylalanine, the CDR3 has 12 amino acids. Only CDR3 DNA remains: 36 bases, in frame from the first base. V and J are trimmed by 3 bases and 7 bases, and the gene matches miss 3 bases of the junction. CDR1 SGHNT and CDR2 YYREEE were looked up in the germline V gene (reference sequence). The cohort comprised 670 or so healthy bone marrow donors. At the time of sampling, all cohort members were nominally healthy, though unrecorded immune exposures were likely present. The donor was CMV seronegative and was included in the group of about 400 seronegative cohort members. A peripheral blood sample was provided by each donor, and peripheral blood mononuclear cells were used for TCR beta sequencing. The Qiagen DNeasy Blood Extraction Kit was used to extract genomic DNA from the blood cell samples. The receptor library was made with the immunoSEQ multiplex PCR assay. For the multiplex PCR, a mixture combining 60 forward primers for TCR Vbeta segments and 13 reverse primers for TCR Jbeta segments was used. The CDR3 region of rearranged TCR beta genes was amplified from genomic DNA with a multiplex PCR assay. The amplified TCR beta libraries were sequenced on the Illumina HiSeq System as 87-base-pair reads. On the study's bioinformatics: A later analysis tallied roughly 76 million unique TCR beta chains across the 666 repertoires, and some 10 million of those chains were shared by two or more donors. To remove PCR and sequencing errors, raw reads were error-corrected and collapsed into unique sequences using a nearest-neighbor algorithm that merged closely related sequences. To assign V, D and J gene segments, CDR3 sequences were aligned to IMGT reference sequences. For a sequence to be retained, a match of at least six nucleotides was required to both a V gene segment and a J gene segment. Rearrangements were called productive when the CDR3 lacked stop codons and stayed in frame with V and J; all others were non-productive. CDR3 was defined according to IMGT convention as the region running from the second conserved V-encoded cysteine to the conserved J-encoded phenylalanine. The earlier analysis of some 540 of the donors excluded any sequence lacking an unambiguous match to a single V gene segment. In an earlier analysis of roughly 500 of the donors, V segments were called functional above 56.7% productive rearrangements and were called segregating when the between-donor standard deviation exceeded 5%. To diagnose cytomegalovirus status from the catalog of TCR beta chain sequences, a statistical classification framework was built. V and J gene assignment, in a later analysis, came from comparing TCR nucleotide sequences with IMGT/GENE-DB human TR gene sequences. Using the TCRdist pipeline, a later analysis assigned CDR3 sequences along with most-parsimonious VDJ recombination scenarios. A later analysis defined each TCR beta chain by its CDR3 amino acid sequence plus V-gene family, and excluded reads lacking a unique V-gene family. As a way to deal with suspected cross-contamination and a sequencing artifact, a later analysis dropped hundreds of nucleotide sequences that were highly shared and had low generation probability. A later analysis calculated a clonal expansion index for each public chain from normalized within-repertoire ranks of inferred template counts. Generation probabilities in a later analysis came from a VDJ recombination model fitted to out-of-frame rearrangements, and those results were checked against IGoR. In a later analysis, TCR-TCR, TCR-HLA and TCR-CMV co-occurrence was scored with hypergeometric tests, and a repertoire-size bias correction was applied to TCR pairs. To estimate false discovery rates, a later analysis permuted the HLA or CMV assignments 20 times. In a later analysis, co-occurring TCRs were grouped using DBSCAN, with TCRdist sequence similarity added in when clustering inside HLA-allele-positive subsets. Repertoires with fewer than 30,000 or more than 120,000 public chains were left out of co-occurrence clustering, as were a handful of repertoires with anomalous nucleotide sharing. The table was pulled from immuneACCESS by TCRdb, which kept in-frame rearrangements only. Such tables lose some clones; where checked, under half of the loss comes from unresolved V genes, and the rest has no known cause. D and trimming were read from the DNA, whereas the V and J calls and clone size are those reported in that table. Here the sample has about 78,000 clones; 60% to 85% occur a single time. The top ten hold around 0.96% of the sample.

The table lists this clone with a few counts. Its cognate antigen has yet to be identified. Base qualities are missing; no much larger clone stands one base away. The sequenced sample was PBMCs. This chain joins TRBV5-4 to TRBJ1-1; a stretch of 7 junction bases matches TRBD1. This clonotype originated in a male donor in good health and CMV-seronegative. For the CDR3, the sequence is CASSSTGVEAFF. The nucleotide sequence is TGTGCCAGCAGCTCCACAGGGGTTGAAGCTTTCTTT.